These 30 T cell receptor beta chains share one sample of origin, sequenced in a study of blood T cell repertoires in COVID-19. Here immunoSEQ multiplex PCR was the method, and the copy in TCRdb shows in-frame clones only, minus some. The table has about 90,000 clones, around 85% seen once; the top ten hold roughly 10%. Input material: peripheral blood. The source of these receptors is a woman in her seventies with active or convalescent COVID-19.

A single count supports this clone. The CDR3 reads CATSDLKWQGISGNTIYF. The CDR3 DNA reads as TGTGCCACCAGTGATTTAAAGTGGCAGGGAATATCTGGAAACACCATATATTTT. This chain joins TRBV24-1 and TRBJ1-3, with D tentatively TRBD1 (5 bases). Germline V gene lookup returns CDR1 KGHDR and CDR2 SFDVKD. Trimming shortened V by 1 base and J by 1 base, and 16 bases separated the two germline ends. The length of the CDR3 is 18 residues.

This clone is a singleton in its sample. V gene TRBV6-2 or TRBV6-3 combines with J gene TRBJ2-2, with 9 bases matching TRBD1. The V gene's germline CDR1 is MNHEY and CDR2 SVGEGT. This CDR3 contains 15 residues. The V and J ends lost 5 bases and 4 bases, in that order; junction bases with no gene match: 5. The CDR3 loop is CASSRTGGGTGELFF. The CDR3 DNA follows: TGTGCCAGCAGTCGCACAGGGGGCGGCACCGGGGAGCTGTTTTTT.

Concerning this clone: This sample also contains other DNA sequences that code for the same CDR3. V gene TRBV28 combines with J gene TRBJ1-2, with D possibly being TRBD1 (5 bases). V gave up 2 bases and J gave up 2 bases, with 6 bases separating them. The CDR3 spans 13 residues. The V gene's germline CDR1 is MDHEN and CDR2 SYDVKM. In DNA form, the CDR3 reads TGTGCCAGCAGTTTACAGGGCAACTATGGCTACACCTTC. It translates to CASSLQGNYGYTF.

The chain joins TRBV7-2 to TRBJ1-2; TRBD1 might be the D (5 bases). This CDR3 has 14 residues. V was trimmed by 1 base and J by 4 bases, leaving 10 bases between them. Germline V CDR1 and CDR2: SGHTA, FQGNSA. In DNA form, the CDR3 reads TGTGCCAGCAGCTTAGAGCAGGGCAGCTATGGCTACACCTTC. Translated: CASSLEQGSYGYTF.

The chain has TRBV4-3 and TRBJ2-2; D uncertain. From germline, CDR1 is LGHNA and CDR2 YSLEER. The ends were cut back, 0 bases at V and 4 bases at J, with 6 bases in the middle. The CDR3 runs 14 residues. The CDR3 coding sequence is TGCGCCAGCAGCCAAGACCCCTCCACCGGGGAGCTGTTTTTT. Amino acids: CASSQDPSTGELFF.

This rearrangement joins TRBV11-2 to TRBJ2-2, with 7 bases lining up with TRBD1. Looked up from germline, CDR1 is SGHAT and CDR2 is FQNNGV. Trimming took 7 bases from V and 2 from J; bases not matched to a gene: 7. This CDR3 contains 15 residues. The CDR3 region is CASTKRDRNTGELFF. Here the CDR3 DNA reads TGTGCCAGCACCAAAAGGGACAGAAACACCGGGGAGCTGTTTTTT.

The chain employs TRBV6-5 and TRBJ1-1; tentatively, D is TRBD1 (5 bases). The CDR3 has 13 residues. Trimming took off 4 bases at V and 4 bases at J, with 10 bases between the two ends. The germline CDR1 and CDR2 sequences are MNHEY and SVGAGI. CDR3 residues: CASSLTAGTEAFF. Written as DNA, the CDR3 is TGTGCCAGCAGTTTGACAGCGGGCACTGAAGCTTTCTTT.

This chain joins TRBV5-6 and TRBJ2-7; D perhaps matches TRBD2 (6 bases). The CDR3 is made up of 13 amino acids. V gave up 4 bases and J gave up 6 bases, with 14 bases separating them. The germline CDR1 and CDR2 sequences are SGHDT and YYEEEE. DNA of the CDR3: TGTGCCAGCAGCGAGGGGACTCGCCTCGAGCAGTACTTC. Residues: CASSEGTRLEQYF.

This CDR3 reads CTSSQRGDGTSRNTIYF. CDR3 coding DNA: TGCACCAGCAGCCAACGGGGAGACGGGACTTCGAGAAACACCATATATTTT. V is TRBV1 and J is TRBJ1-3. TRBV1 is described as a pseudogene. The length of the CDR3 is 17 residues.

In DNA, the CDR3 is TGTGCCAGCAACCTACAGGGGCAATCTACTGAAGCTTTCTTT. This codes for CASNLQGQSTEAFF. The chain combines TRBV6-5 with TRBJ1-1, with 7 bases that match TRBD1. Germline lookup yields CDR1 MNHEY and CDR2 SVGAGI. The CDR3 extends over 14 amino acids. V shed 7 bases, J shed 5 bases, and the junction held 10 bases outside the gene matches.

This clone was recorded only once. The J gene is TRBJ2-2, the V gene TRBV25-1; perhaps TRBD1 as D (6 bases). This CDR3 is 14 amino acids long. In germline, CDR1 is MGHDK, CDR2 SYGVNS. Trimming took off 6 bases at V and 3 bases at J, with 11 bases between the two ends. The CDR3 here is CASSLGGYTGELFF. The CDR3 nucleotides read TGTGCCAGCAGCCTAGGGGGTTACACCGGGGAGCTGTTTTTT.

Here the CDR3 DNA reads TGTGCCAGCAGTCTACCTCCCGGGGTATCAGGAAACACCATATATTTT. This codes for CASSLPPGVSGNTIYF. The chain carries TRBV28 and TRBJ1-3; no clear D. The CDR3 consists of 16 residues. Germline V gene lookup returns CDR1 MDHEN and CDR2 SYDVKM. V dropped 5 bases and J dropped 4 bases, with 18 bases sitting between them.

The chain uses TRBV5-4 and TRBJ1-1, with 7 nucleotides matching TRBD1. J gave up 1 base and V 4 bases, and 1 base lay outside the gene matches. This CDR3 is built from 13 residues. Germline V lookup: CDR1 SGHNT, CDR2 YYREEE (reference sequence). The CDR3 spells CASSRDRNTEAFF. CDR3 DNA: TGTGCCAGCAGCCGGGACAGGAACACTGAAGCTTTCTTT.

The gene calls are TRBV10-1 and TRBJ2-1; D may be TRBD2 (7 bases). Trimming removed 1 base at V and 6 bases at J, with 16 bases between. In germline, CDR1 is WNHNN, CDR2 SYGVQD (reference sequence). The CDR3 spans 16 residues. CDR3 amino acids: CASSEFRGGLTNEQFF. The CDR3 DNA reads as TGCGCCAGCAGTGAGTTTAGGGGGGGGCTAACCAATGAGCAGTTCTTC.

The V call is TRBV10-2, the J call TRBJ1-5, with TRBD1 as a possible D gene (6 bases). Germline CDR1 and CDR2: WSHSY and SAAADI. The CDR3 is made up of 18 amino acids. V was pared by 3 bases and J by 0 bases, with 18 bases between. For the CDR3, the DNA is TGCGCCAGCAGTGATTCCGGCGGCAGGGGATATAGCAATCAGCCCCAGCATTTT. It is translated as CASSDSGGRGYSNQPQHF.

This clone has only one observation. The rearrangement joins TRBV4-1 to TRBJ2-3, with 7 positions matching TRBD1. The CDR3 is made up of 16 amino acids. CDR1 and CDR2 from the germline V gene are MGHRA and YSYEKL. The junction had 7 bases not matched to a gene; V was cut back by 1 base and J by 3 bases. The chain's CDR3 is CASSQVVGGLTDTQYF. The CDR3 DNA sequence: TGCGCCAGCAGCCAAGTTGTAGGGGGCTTGACAGATACGCAGTATTTT.

This chain connects TRBV18 to TRBJ1-1; 10 positions match TRBD1. V lost 2 bases and J lost 5; bases outside the gene matches: 11. CDR3 length: 17 amino acids. Germline V gives CDR1 KGHSH, CDR2 LQKENI. Written as DNA, the CDR3 is TGTGCCAGCTCACCAGGGAGATCCGACAGGGGGCCTACTGAAGCTTTCTTT. Its protein product is CASSPGRSDRGPTEAFF.

The chain uses TRBV5-4 and TRBJ1-1; TRBD1 agrees at 7 bases. Germline CDR1 is SGHNT and CDR2 is YYREEE (reference sequence). V was clipped by 4 bases and J by 4 bases; unmatched bases: 7. There are 14 residues in the CDR3. CDR3: CASSEGALGTEAFF. CDR3 in DNA: TGTGCCAGCAGCGAGGGGGCATTGGGCACTGAAGCTTTCTTT.

J is TRBJ1-1 and V is TRBV11-2, with D perhaps matching TRBD1 (5 bases). The CDR3 loop spans 13 amino acids. CDR1 and CDR2 from the germline V gene are SGHAT and FQNNGV. Trimming removed 5 bases from V and 1 base from J, with 8 bases in between. The CDR3 nucleotides read TGTGCCAGCAGCCTCGACAGGAACACTGAAGCTTTCTTT. Translation: CASSLDRNTEAFF.

The CDR3 here is CASTLGTGLDPSSYNEQFF. The CDR3 DNA is TGTGCCAGTACCCTAGGGACAGGGCTGGACCCAAGCTCCTACAATGAGCAGTTCTTC. The rearrangement links TRBV19 to TRBJ2-1, with 9 bases aligning to TRBD1. The CDR3 covers 19 residues. The V segment lost 7 bases and the J segment 0 bases; nucleotides outside the gene matches: 16. The germline V gene encodes CDR1 LNHDA and CDR2 SQIVND (reference sequence).

This sequence joins TRBV7-9 and TRBJ1-2; 8 positions match TRBD1. Trimming took 3 bases from V and 3 from J; bases not matched to a gene: 3. This CDR3 is built from 14 residues. Per the germline V gene, CDR1 is SEHNR and CDR2 is FQNEAQ (reference sequence). This CDR3 is CASSFLTGDYGYTF. The CDR3 coding sequence is TGTGCCAGCAGCTTTTTGACAGGGGACTATGGCTACACCTTC.

This clone was detected only once. The chain employs TRBV19 and TRBJ2-4; D is possibly TRBD2 (6 bases). The CDR3 has 14 amino acids. Germline V gene lookup returns CDR1 LNHDA and CDR2 SQIVND (reference sequence). Trimming removed 5 bases at V and 3 bases at J, with 11 bases between. The CDR3 region is CASSLGLNKNIQYF. The CDR3 region has the DNA TGTGCCAGTAGTCTGGGACTTAACAAAAACATTCAGTACTTC.

The V gene is TRBV4-1, the J gene TRBJ1-4; no clear D gene. The V gene lost 4 bases and the J gene lost 8 bases, with 11 bases spanning the gap. The germline gives CDR1 MGHRA, CDR2 YSYEKL. The CDR3 consists of 13 residues. DNA for the CDR3: TGCGCCAGCAGCCCCCGACGAGGAGAAAAACTGTTTTTT. This sequence encodes CASSPRRGEKLFF.

The chain has TRBV9 and TRBJ1-2; TRBD1 aligns across 7 bases. The germline V gene encodes CDR1 SGDLS and CDR2 YYNGEE. J gave up 3 bases and V 0 bases, and 5 bases lay outside the gene matches. The CDR3 runs 15 residues. CDR3 nucleotides: TGTGCCAGCAGCGTAGAGGGGGCTTTAGACTATGGCTACACCTTC. It encodes CASSVEGALDYGYTF.

The rearrangement uses TRBV7-2 and TRBJ1-5; no firm D call. The V gene lost 2 bases and the J gene lost 6 bases, with 5 bases spanning the gap. This CDR3 has 12 amino acids. Germline CDR1 reads SGHTA; CDR2 reads FQGNSA. CDR3 sequence: CASSLPLQPQHF. The CDR3 DNA reads TGTGCCAGCAGCTTACCACTTCAGCCCCAGCATTTT.

The V gene is TRBV24-1, the J gene TRBJ1-5; D uncertain. V was shortened by 4 bases and J by 9 bases, with 18 bases between the two germline ends. The CDR3 is made up of 15 amino acids. The germline gives CDR1 KGHDR, CDR2 SFDVKD. In nucleotides, the CDR3 is TGTGCCACCAGTGACCAGGCAGGTGGCTATCCGCCCCAGCATTTT. It codes for CATSDQAGGYPPQHF.

The CDR3 DNA reads as TGTGCCAGCGGCAACTCCCAGGGTTCGGGAAACACCATATATTTT. Translation gives CASGNSQGSGNTIYF. The rearrangement uses TRBV7-9 and TRBJ1-3, with a possible D match to TRBD1 (5 bases). Deletions cut 8 bases from V and 4 bases from J, with 18 bases between. This CDR3 is 15 amino acids long. Germline CDR1 SEHNR, CDR2 FQNEAQ (reference sequence).

CDR3 nucleotides: TGTGCCAGCGTTAGGGAGAAGACCGGGGAGCTGTTTTTT. Its protein is CASVREKTGELFF. This chain joins TRBV6-5 and TRBJ2-2, with TRBD2 as a possible D gene (5 bases). In germline, CDR1 is MNHEY, CDR2 SVGAGI. The length of the CDR3 is 13 residues. The ends were cut back, 8 bases at V and 5 bases at J, with 12 bases in the middle.

J is TRBJ2-7 and V is TRBV7-2, with D maybe TRBD1 (6 bases). Germline loops: CDR1 SGHTA, CDR2 FQGNSA. With 0 bases removed from V and 4 bases from J, the gap between germline ends came to 13 bases. This CDR3 spans 15 amino acids. The chain's CDR3 is CASSLAAGVGYEQYF. DNA of the CDR3: TGTGCCAGCAGCTTAGCGGCAGGGGTAGGGTACGAGCAGTACTTC.

The chain recombines TRBV5-1 with TRBJ2-5; D possibly corresponds to TRBD2 (6 bases). The CDR3 covers 13 residues. Trimming stripped 5 bases from V and 1 base from J, with 9 bases between. In germline, CDR1 is SGHRS, CDR2 YFSETQ. The CDR3 spells CASRDGGQETQYF. The CDR3 nucleotides read TGCGCCAGCAGGGACGGGGGCCAAGAGACCCAGTACTTC.